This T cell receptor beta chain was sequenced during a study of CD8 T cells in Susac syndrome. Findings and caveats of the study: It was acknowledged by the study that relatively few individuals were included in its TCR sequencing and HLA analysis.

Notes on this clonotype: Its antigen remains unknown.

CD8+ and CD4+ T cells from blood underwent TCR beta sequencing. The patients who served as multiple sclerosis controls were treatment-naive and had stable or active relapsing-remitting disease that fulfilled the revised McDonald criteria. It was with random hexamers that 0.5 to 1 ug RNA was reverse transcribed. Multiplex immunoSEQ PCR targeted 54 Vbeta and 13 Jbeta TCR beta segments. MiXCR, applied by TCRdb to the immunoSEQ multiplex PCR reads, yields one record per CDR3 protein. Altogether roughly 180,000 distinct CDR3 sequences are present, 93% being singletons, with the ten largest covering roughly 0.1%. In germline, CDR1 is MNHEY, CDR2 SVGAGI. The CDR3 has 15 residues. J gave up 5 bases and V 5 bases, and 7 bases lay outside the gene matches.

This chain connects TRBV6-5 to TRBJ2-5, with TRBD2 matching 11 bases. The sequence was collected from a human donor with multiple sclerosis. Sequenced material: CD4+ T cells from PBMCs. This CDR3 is CASSIRLAGRETQYF. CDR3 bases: TGTGCCAGCAGTATACGACTAGCGGGGAGGGAGACCCAGTACTTC.